Listed here are 15 T cell receptor beta chains from one sample, sequenced in a study of T cell responses to AZD1222 COVID-19 vaccine. The assay was immunoSEQ multiplex PCR, and TCRdb's table has in-frame clones only and misses some. This table has some 120,000 clones, roughly nine tenths appearing once. The material was peripheral blood, obtained on day 0 of AZD1222 vaccination. The receptors derive from an adult in good health.

Concerning this clone: Germline and junction disagree at one end, which may indicate a read error. V gene TRBV28 combines with J gene TRBJ2-1, with 8 bases matching TRBD2. The CDR3 is 17 amino acids. CDR1 and CDR2 from the germline V gene are MDHEN and SYDVKM. CDR3 sequence: CASSLTPGLGVENEQFF. The CDR3 DNA reads as TGTGCAAGCAGTTTAACTCCGGGACTAGGGGTCGAGAATGAGCAGTTCTTC.

The J gene is TRBJ1-5, the V gene TRBV28; no reliable D call. Germline V lookup: CDR1 MDHEN, CDR2 SYDVKM. The V end was cut by 6 bases, the J end by 2 bases, with 11 bases between. CDR3 length equals 14 residues. The CDR3 nucleotides are TGTGCCAGCAGCCGCTCAGGTGGCAATCAGCCCCAGCATTTT. It translates to CASSRSGGNQPQHF.

CDR3 sequence: CASSATGALSSGANVLTF. The CDR3 DNA follows: TGTGCCAGCAGCGCGACAGGGGCCCTTAGCTCTGGGGCCAACGTCCTGACTTTC. The genes are TRBV5-5 and TRBJ2-6; the match to TRBD1 covers 8 bases. Germline V gene data show CDR1 as SGHKS and CDR2 as YYEKEE (reference sequence). V was clipped by 4 bases and J by 0 bases; unmatched bases: 9. The CDR3 is 18 amino acids.

The chain joins TRBV7-2 to TRBJ1-6; 9 nucleotides line up with TRBD1. Trimming took 5 bases from V and 10 from J; bases not matched to a gene: 9. The germline V gene has CDR1 SGHTA and CDR2 FQGNSA. The CDR3 spans 15 residues. CDR3 loop: CASSPSGTGISPLHF. CDR3 DNA: TGTGCCAGCAGCCCTAGCGGGACAGGGATATCACCCCTCCACTTT.

This clone was detected only a few times. V usage is TRBV6-1 and J usage is TRBJ2-7; tentatively, D is TRBD1 (6 bases). This CDR3 region has 15 residues. CDR1 MNHNS and CDR2 SASEGT come from the germline V gene. Trimming took 1 base from V and 3 from J, leaving 13 bases between them. The CDR3 DNA sequence: TGTGCCAGCAGTGAAGGGCTCGAAGGGGGCTACGAGCAGTACTTC. Translation gives CASSEGLEGGYEQYF.

The chain recombines TRBV5-1 with TRBJ2-1; TRBD2 matches at 9 bases. After removal of 0 bases from V and 6 bases from J, the junction contained 7 bases not matched to a gene. Germline V gene sequence: CDR1 SGHRS, CDR2 YFSETQ. The CDR3 has 16 residues. This CDR3 reads CASSLVPAGGGNEQFF. CDR3 nucleotide sequence: TGCGCCAGCAGCTTGGTCCCAGCGGGGGGCGGCAATGAGCAGTTCTTC.

The count of this clone is one. The genes are TRBV5-1 and TRBJ2-1; 12 positions match TRBD2. V trimming: 4 bases; J trimming: 4 bases; junction bases outside the gene matches: 3. CDR3 size: 15 residues. Germline CDR1 and CDR2: SGHRS and YFSETQ. Here the CDR3 reads CASSHGLAGYNEQFF. CDR3 DNA sequence: TGCGCCAGCAGCCACGGACTAGCGGGGTACAATGAGCAGTTCTTC.

This rearrangement joins TRBV19 to TRBJ1-5; no definite D call. Germline V gene sequence: CDR1 LNHDA, CDR2 SQIVND (reference sequence). This CDR3 has 15 amino acids. The V end was cut by 4 bases, the J end by 2 bases, with 12 bases between. The CDR3 DNA sequence: TGTGCCAGTAGTAGGGGAACGTGGGGCAATCAGCCCCAGCATTTT. Amino acid sequence: CASSRGTWGNQPQHF.

The CDR3 bases are TGTGCCAGCAGCCACATACGGGATCCAACTCAGTTCTTC. This gives the protein CASSHIRDPTQFF. The V and J genes are TRBV4-2 and TRBJ2-1, with D perhaps TRBD2 (5 bases). V was shortened by 3 bases and J by 13 bases, with 16 bases between the two germline ends. Germline V gene lookup returns CDR1 LGHNA and CDR2 YNFKEQ. This CDR3 is built from 13 residues.

CDR3 residues: CASNRLALNEQFF. The CDR3 DNA reads as TGTGCCAGTAATCGACTAGCCCTCAATGAGCAGTTCTTC. This rearrangement joins TRBV19 to TRBJ2-1, with 7 bases that match TRBD2. Germline trimming cut 7 bases from V and 6 bases from J; bases unmatched to any gene: 6. The CDR3 runs 13 residues. CDR1 is LNHDA, CDR2 SQIVND, per germline (reference sequence).

The chain couples TRBV27 to TRBJ1-6; D might be TRBD1 (6 bases). The CDR3 is 15 residues long. Germline CDR1 and CDR2: MNHEY and SMNVEV (reference sequence). Trimming removed 5 bases from V and 4 bases from J, with 12 bases in between. The CDR3 nucleotides are TGTGCCAGCAGTGAGTTGGACAGTTATAATTCACCCCTCCACTTT. Amino acid sequence: CASSELDSYNSPLHF.

J is TRBJ2-3 and V is TRBV6-5, with 12 positions matching TRBD2. The CDR3 covers 16 residues. J was trimmed by 5 bases and V by 2 bases; bases with no gene match: 5. Germline V gene data show CDR1 as MNHEY and CDR2 as SVGAGI. The CDR3 protein is CASSYDLAGGRDTQYF. The CDR3, as DNA: TGTGCCAGCAGTTACGACCTAGCGGGGGGGCGAGATACGCAGTATTTT.

The chain uses TRBV15 and TRBJ2-5, with TRBD2 as a possible D gene (5 bases). V lost 8 bases, J lost 4 bases, and 14 bases lay in between. Looked up from germline, CDR1 is LNHNV and CDR2 is YYDKDF (reference sequence). This CDR3 comprises 13 residues. Written as DNA, the CDR3 is TGTGCCACCGGCGGGTTTCGGTTAGAGACCCAGTACTTC. The encoded protein is CATGGFRLETQYF.

The chain links TRBV4-3 to TRBJ1-4; D gene ambiguous. Per the germline V gene, CDR1 is LGHNA and CDR2 is YSLEER. Trimming took 2 bases from V and 16 from J, leaving 14 bases between them. This CDR3 has 12 residues. The CDR3 coding sequence is TGCGCCAGCAGCCAATGCGGAAAGTTGCGGTTTTTT. Translating gives CASSQCGKLRFF.

The V gene is TRBV5-6, the J gene TRBJ2-1; D tentatively reads TRBD1 or TRBD2 (6 bases each). The CDR3 spans 15 residues. Trimming removed 7 bases at V and 4 bases at J, with 18 bases between. The germline V gene encodes CDR1 SGHDT and CDR2 YYEEEE. Written as DNA, the CDR3 is TGTGCCAGCCACCCCGGGGGCGGGTTTTACAATGAGCAGTTCTTC. It is translated as CASHPGGGFYNEQFF. Full variable domain (missing parts from reference TRBV5-6 and TRBJ2-1): DAGVTQSPTHLIKTRGQQVTLRCSPKSGHDTVSWYQQALGQGPQFIFQYYEEEERQRGNFPDRFSGHQFPNYSSELNVNALLLGDSALYLCASHPGGGFYNEQFFGPGTRLTVL.